The rows below give T cell receptor beta chains drawn from one sample of a study of T cells in Graves' hyperthyroidism and ophthalmopathy. TCRdb reprocessed the multiplex PCR reads via MiXCR and lists one record per CDR3 protein. The data hold a few hundred thousand distinct CDR3 sequences, with about 20% observed a single time. The sample consisted of blood. All receptors derive from a woman aged 45-60 years with Graves' hyperthyroidism. The CDR3 runs from the conserved cysteine through the conserved F or W. Each record gives: V gene, clone size, CDR3 length, J gene, D gene, CDR3 DNA, CDR3 protein. The D gene is left open where the match is weak. Clone size, where shown, is once, few, many, or a class for clones that have expanded.

>TRBV28|few|16|TRBJ2-3|TRBD2
TGTGCCAGCAGTTTACCCCAGGGAGGGGGCACAGATACGCAGTATTTT
CASSLPQGGGTDTQYF
>TRBV12-3/TRBV12-4|many|16|TRBJ2-2|-
TGTGCCAGCAGTTTGGTGGTCGGGGCGAACACCGGGGAGCTGTTTTTT
CASSLVVGANTGELFF
>TRBV6-1|few|13|TRBJ2-5|-
TGTGCCAGCATGGTGGCGGGCGGAGAGACCCAGTACTTC
CASMVAGGETQYF
>TRBV6-1|many|13|TRBJ2-5|-
TGTGCCAGCAGTGATACAGCCCAAGAGACCCAGTACTTC
CASSDTAQETQYF
>TRBV11-2|few|14|TRBJ1-3|-
TGTGCCAGCAGCTTTCCCGTTGCCGGAAACACCATATATTTT
CASSFPVAGNTIYF
>TRBV6-1|-|16|TRBJ2-7|-
TGTGCCAGCAGCAAAGGGCCCGGGGGTCCGGCCTACGAGCAGTACTTC
CASSKGPGGPAYEQYF
>TRBV20-1|many|17|TRBJ1-6|-
TGCAGTGCCCCGAAGAGCGACGGTAGCTCCTATAATTCACCCCTCCACTTT
CSAPKSDGSSYNSPLHF
>TRBV20-1|-|16|TRBJ2-2|TRBD2
TGCAGTGCTACCCAGGGAGCGGGGGGGCCTGGCGGGGAGCTGTTTTTT
CSATQGAGGPGGELFF
>TRBV12-3/TRBV12-4|-|14|TRBJ2-2|-
TGTGCCAGCAGCGGGCAGGGGAATGCCGGGGAGCTGTTTTTT
CASSGQGNAGELFF
>TRBV2|many|13|TRBJ1-2|-
TGTGCCAGCACCCTCGGGATCACCTATGGCTACACCTTC
CASTLGITYGYTF
>TRBV28|many|13|TRBJ2-7|-
TGTGCCAGCAGCCGGACTAATCCCTACGAGCAGTACTTC
CASSRTNPYEQYF
>TRBV7-8|many|16|TRBJ2-7|TRBD1
TGTGCCAGCAGCTTAGGGACAGGGGGAACGGTGTACGAGCAGTACTTC
CASSLGTGGTVYEQYF
>TRBV20-1|many|17|TRBJ1-5|TRBD1
TGCAGTGCTAGAGCTGTAGTGGGACAGTATAGCAATCAGCCCCAGCATTTT
CSARAVVGQYSNQPQHF
>TRBV18|many|15|TRBJ2-3|-
TGTGCCACAACCTCGGAGTGGGTGCCCACAGATACGCAGTATTTT
CATTSEWVPTDTQYF